What follows are 20 T cell receptor beta chains derived from one specimen sequenced in a study of blood T cells in healthy people across ages (dated by TCRdb to about 2015). Receptor amplification or capture employed 5' RACE. Sequencing was performed on an Illumina HiSeq 2500. A second roughly 7 to 11 cycle PCR used a sample-barcoded 5' primer and a J-beta primer mix. Using fastp trimming at Q25 and MiXCR clonotype assembly, TCRdb reanalyzed the public sequencing data and kept in-frame beta chains. Entries that share a CDR3 protein sequence are merged under the most common genes and DNA. Present in this sample are some 900,000 distinct CDR3 sequences, around 49% of which were seen just once. Of the sample, roughly 13% is held by the ten largest clones. The sequencing sample was made of blood. These receptors all stem from a man aged 30 to 39 in good health.

The rearrangement joins TRBV14 to TRBJ2-7; 12 bases line up with TRBD2. Trimming cost V 4 bases and J 1 base; bases outside gene matches: 8. This CDR3 comprises 17 residues. Per germline, CDR1 SGHDN and CDR2 FVKESK. The CDR3 loop reads CASSPSLAGGPSYEQYF. The CDR3 nucleotides are TGTGCCAGCAGCCCAAGCCTAGCGGGGGGGCCTTCCTACGAGCAGTACTTC.

V gene TRBV7-2 combines with J gene TRBJ2-7; TRBD2 might be the D (5 bases). The CDR3 loop spans 14 amino acids. Germline assignment: CDR1 SGHTA and CDR2 FQGNSA. V lost 5 bases, J lost 4 bases, and 15 bases lay in between. CDR3 sequence (DNA): TGTGCCAGCAGCCTACACGCGACGGGGTACGAGCAGTACTTC. This gives the protein CASSLHATGYEQYF.

This clonotype has only a few counts. The chain is built from TRBV3-1 and TRBJ1-6; D remains ambiguous. Germline V gene lookup returns CDR1 LGHDT and CDR2 YNNKEL (reference sequence). V lost 4 bases to trimming and J lost 5 bases, with 15 bases between them. CDR3 length: 16 amino acids. The CDR3 is CASSPRQPRHNSPLHF. The CDR3 DNA is TGTGCCAGCAGCCCGAGACAACCCCGGCATAATTCACCCCTCCACTTT.

The chain employs TRBV27 and TRBJ2-5; D may be TRBD1 (6 bases). Between the trimmed V and J ends, which lost 5 bases and 1 base, there was a span of 11 bases. The CDR3 has 14 amino acids. Per the germline V gene, CDR1 is MNHEY and CDR2 is SMNVEV (reference sequence). This chain's CDR3 is CASSTGTPQETQYF. The CDR3 nucleotides are TGTGCCAGCAGTACCGGGACACCCCAAGAGACCCAGTACTTC.

CDR3: CSARSAGWDIQYF. The CDR3, as DNA: TGCAGTGCTAGATCGGCAGGGTGGGACATTCAGTACTTC. This chain connects TRBV20-1 to TRBJ2-4, with D perhaps TRBD1 (5 bases). With 2 bases removed from V and 8 bases from J, the gap between germline ends came to 13 bases. The CDR3 contains 13 residues. Germline loops: CDR1 DFQATT, CDR2 SNEGSKA (reference sequence).

This clonotype was counted between two and nine times. The rearrangement links TRBV7-2 to TRBJ2-3; 8 bases are a match to TRBD2. The CDR3 is 14 residues long. J was trimmed by 5 bases and V by 1 base; bases with no gene match: 2. Germline CDR1 SGHTA, CDR2 FQGNSA. The DNA of the CDR3 is TGTGCCAGCAGCTTAGTCGGGGGGGGAGATACGCAGTATTTT. Protein product: CASSLVGGGDTQYF.

The gene calls are TRBV28 and TRBJ2-3, with D unresolved. Trimming cost V 1 base and J 3 bases, with 11 bases left between them. From germline, CDR1 is MDHEN and CDR2 SYDVKM. The CDR3 extends over 15 amino acids. CDR3 sequence (DNA): TGTGCCAGCAGTTTATCGTTAGGGAATACAGATACGCAGTATTTT. Amino acids: CASSLSLGNTDTQYF. Full variable domain (remainder filled in from reference TRBV28 and TRBJ2-3): DVKVTQSSRYLVKRTGEKVFLECVQDMDHENMFWYRQDPGLGLRLIYFSYDVKMKEKGDIPEGYSVSREKKERFSLILESASTNQTSMYLCASSLSLGNTDTQYFGPGTRLTVL.

The chain joins TRBV6-5 to TRBJ2-3; D is ambiguous. Germline V CDR1 and CDR2: MNHEY, SVGAGI. The CDR3 contains 18 residues. Trimming shortened V by 2 bases and J by 4 bases, and 22 bases separated the two germline ends. The CDR3 DNA follows: TGTGCCAGCAGTTACCACCTAGAGGACCCACGATCGGCAGATACGCAGTATTTT. This sequence encodes CASSYHLEDPRSADTQYF.

In nucleotides, the CDR3 is TGCAGTGCTAGAGATGGGACTAGCGGGAGGGTCTCAGATACGCAGTATTTT. Translated, it gives CSARDGTSGRVSDTQYF. The chain couples TRBV20-1 to TRBJ2-3, with 16 bases identical to TRBD2. There are 17 residues in the CDR3. The junction had 4 bases not matched to a gene; V was cut back by 0 bases and J by 4 bases. The germline CDR1 and CDR2 sequences are DFQATT and SNEGSKA (reference sequence).

The chain is built from TRBV20-1 and TRBJ2-3; 8 bases are a match to TRBD2. The CDR3 spans 15 residues. CDR1 DFQATT and CDR2 SNEGSKA come from the germline V gene (reference sequence). Losses at the gene ends were 3 bases for V and 0 bases for J; bases not matched to a gene: 5. The CDR3 region has the DNA TGCAGTGCTAGTACGGGGGGGGCTAGCACAGATACGCAGTATTTT. Translating gives CSASTGGASTDTQYF.

This clonotype was counted ten times or more. The chain couples TRBV14 to TRBJ2-1; 8 bases agree with TRBD1. CDR1 is SGHDN, CDR2 FVKESK, per germline. CDR3 size: 15 residues. The junction had 6 bases not matched to a gene; V was cut back by 4 bases and J by 4 bases. The CDR3 bases are TGTGCCAGCAGCCGCGGACAGGGCGAATACAATGAGCAGTTCTTC. Its protein is CASSRGQGEYNEQFF. Looking up the rest from reference TRBV14 and TRBJ2-1 gives the full variable domain: EAGVTQFPSHSVIEKGQTVTLRCDPISGHDNLYWYRRVMGKEIKFLLHFVKESKQDESGMPNNRFLAERTGGTYSTLKVQPAELEDSGVYFCASSRGQGEYNEQFFGPGTRLTVL.

The J gene is TRBJ2-1, the V gene TRBV29-1, with TRBD1 matching 9 bases. The CDR3 contains 13 residues. CDR1 is SQVTM, CDR2 ANQGSEA, per germline. The junction had 4 bases not matched to a gene; V was cut back by 7 bases and J by 3 bases. This CDR3 reads CSEGTGSYNEQFF. CDR3 nucleotides: TGCAGCGAGGGGACAGGGAGCTACAATGAGCAGTTCTTC.

A remark on this clonotype: The junction does not match germline at one end; this may be a read error. This chain uses TRBV4-1 with TRBJ2-1, with D unclear. The J call is uncertain, as TRBJ2-7 better fits the DNA end. Looked up from germline, CDR1 is MGHRA and CDR2 is YSYEKL. This CDR3 is built from 14 residues. The CDR3 region is CAGSQEHSPYEQYF. DNA of the CDR3: TGCGCCGGCAGCCAAGAACACAGCCCCTACGAGCAGTACTTC.

V is TRBV11-2 and J is TRBJ2-7, with D perhaps TRBD1 or TRBD2 (6 bases each). Trimming pared 8 bases from V and 0 bases from J, leaving 14 bases between. The germline V gene has CDR1 SGHAT and CDR2 FQNNGV. The CDR3 extends over 14 amino acids. The CDR3, as DNA: TGTGCCAGCTCAAGGGGGGACACCTCCTACGAGCAGTACTTC. This gives the protein CASSRGDTSYEQYF.

The V and J genes are TRBV7-8 and TRBJ2-3, with TRBD2 identical over 8 bases. Germline lookup yields CDR1 SGHVS and CDR2 FQNEAQ. V shed 1 base, J shed 4 bases, and the junction held 7 bases outside the gene matches. The CDR3 has 16 amino acids. The CDR3 DNA reads as TGTGCCAGCAGCTTAGTGTCGGGGGGGCGATCAGATACGCAGTATTTT. As protein: CASSLVSGGRSDTQYF.

The V call is TRBV28, the J call TRBJ1-5, with D perhaps TRBD1 (6 bases). CDR1 and CDR2 (germline): MDHEN, SYDVKM. Deletions cut 4 bases from V and 2 bases from J, with 12 bases between. This CDR3 is built from 15 residues. The CDR3 coding sequence is TGTGCCAGCAGTTCGGGGGGCCAAGGCAATCAGCCCCAGCATTTT. This sequence encodes CASSSGGQGNQPQHF.

With respect to this clonotype: Mismatch with germline at one junction end may stem from a read error. The chain joins TRBV4-3 to TRBJ2-7, with D possibly matching TRBD2 (7 bases). The CDR3 sequence is 13 residues long. Germline CDR1 LGHNA, CDR2 YSLEER. Here the CDR3 DNA reads TGTGCCAGCTCACCACGGGGGGCTTACGAGCAGTACTTC. This encodes CASSPRGAYEQYF.

Written as DNA, the CDR3 is TGTGCCAGCAGTGACCACAGGCAAGAGACCCAGTTCTTC. It is translated as CASSDHRQETQFF. The rearrangement uses TRBV6-6 and TRBJ2-5, with a possible D match to TRBD1 (5 bases). Matching the DNA end better, TRBJ2-1 makes the J call doubtful. This CDR3 is built from 13 residues. Germline values: CDR1 MNHNY, CDR2 SVGAGI (reference sequence).

The chain links TRBV12-3 or TRBV12-4 to TRBJ1-4, with TRBD1 matching 8 bases. V lost 5 bases, J lost 8 bases, and 4 bases stayed unmatched. The CDR3 runs to 13 residues. CDR3 bases: TGTGCCAGCAGTCAGGGGGCCGGCGAAAAACTGTTTTTT. Translating it yields CASSQGAGEKLFF.

The genes are TRBV2 and TRBJ2-3, with 7 bases identical to TRBD2. Trimming removed 9 bases from V and 6 bases from J; junction bases left unmatched: 18. The CDR3 spans 16 residues. CDR1 is SNHLY, CDR2 FYNNEI, per germline. CDR3 protein: CASTPLEPGRGDTQYF. The DNA for the CDR3 is TGTGCCAGTACTCCTTTGGAACCAGGGAGGGGTGATACGCAGTATTTT.